The 19 T cell receptor beta chains given below trace back to one sample, sequenced in a study of shared T cell receptors in the human thymus. TCRdb's table, derived via immunoSEQ multiplex PCR, lists solely in-frame clones and lacks some. This table holds roughly 560,000 clones, around three quarters found once. This sample was also put to use in a study of human thymus T cells.

The specimen sequenced was thymocytes. These receptors were taken from a boy younger than two with a congenital heart defect.

The rearrangement links TRBV28 to TRBJ2-3; the match to TRBD1 covers 7 bases. CDR3 length: 16 residues. CDR1 MDHEN and CDR2 SYDVKM come from the germline V gene. Trimming took 1 base from V and 2 from J; bases not matched to a gene: 6. Here the CDR3 reads CASSLFGTDLTDTQYF. The CDR3 DNA reads TGTGCCAGCAGTTTATTTGGGACAGACCTCACAGATACGCAGTATTTT. Drawing the rest from reference TRBV28 and TRBJ2-3, the complete variable domain is DVKVTQSSRYLVKRTGEKVFLECVQDMDHENMFWYRQDPGLGLRLIYFSYDVKMKEKGDIPEGYSVSREKKERFSLILESASTNQTSMYLCASSLFGTDLTDTQYFGPGTRLTVL.

This clone appeared a few times. V usage is TRBV28 and J usage is TRBJ2-1; D gene ambiguous. CDR3 length: 15 amino acids. Germline CDR1 reads MDHEN; CDR2 reads SYDVKM. The germline V and J ends were trimmed by 2 bases and 0 bases, with 8 bases remaining between them. CDR3 protein: CASSLVLVSYNEQFF. The CDR3 nucleotides read TGTGCCAGCAGTTTAGTTCTAGTCTCCTACAATGAGCAGTTCTTC.

The J gene is TRBJ1-2, the V gene TRBV28; 10 bases align to TRBD1. V lost 4 bases, J lost 8 bases, and 19 bases stayed unmatched. The germline V gene has CDR1 MDHEN and CDR2 SYDVKM. There are 18 residues in the CDR3. CDR3 DNA sequence: TGTGCCAGCAGTTATGACAGGGGGCCGGTGACCCTATGGAAGGGCTACACCTTC. It yields the protein CASSYDRGPVTLWKGYTF.

The chain employs TRBV27 and TRBJ2-5, with 8 bases identical to TRBD2. The DNA matches TRBJ2-7 better at its end, which makes the J call doubtful. This CDR3 has 17 residues. Germline CDR1 and CDR2: MNHEY and SMNVEV (reference sequence). The CDR3 bases are TGTGCCAGCAGTTTATCACTGGCGGGAGGTCAAAGGAACGAGCAGTACTTC. Translation: CASSLSLAGGQRNEQYF.

The chain couples TRBV6-4 to TRBJ2-1; D is possibly TRBD2 (5 bases). The CDR3 length is 15 residues. With 6 bases removed from V and 9 bases from J, the gap between germline ends came to 21 bases. CDR1 is MRHNA and CDR2 is SNTAGT in the germline V gene. This CDR3 is CASSLNGLQRGEQFF. The CDR3, as DNA: TGTGCCAGCAGCCTGAATGGCCTACAACGGGGTGAGCAGTTCTTC.

The table lists this clone with a count of one. This chain connects TRBV7-2 to TRBJ2-7; the match to TRBD2 covers 8 bases. J was trimmed by 8 bases and V by 5 bases; bases with no gene match: 20. CDR1 SGHTA and CDR2 FQGNSA come from the germline V gene. This CDR3 has 17 residues. CDR3 residues: CASSPSRGRFPSTQQYF. CDR3 DNA sequence: TGTGCCAGCAGCCCCTCCCGCGGGAGGTTCCCTAGTACGCAGCAGTACTTC.

V is TRBV6-5 and J is TRBJ1-1; D gene ambiguous. This CDR3 contains 14 residues. Per germline, CDR1 MNHEY and CDR2 SVGAGI. V gave up 8 bases and J gave up 3 bases, with 16 bases separating them. CDR3 region: CASGFGDPDTEAFF. The CDR3 nucleotides read TGTGCCAGCGGTTTCGGAGACCCCGACACTGAAGCTTTCTTT.

The chain has TRBV15 and TRBJ1-2; no definite D call. CDR3 length: 11 residues. V dropped 9 bases and J dropped 4 bases, with 9 bases sitting between them. Germline V gives CDR1 LNHNV, CDR2 YYDKDF (reference sequence). CDR3 loop: CATSAGYGYTF. CDR3 coding DNA: TGTGCCACTAGCGCGGGCTATGGCTACACCTTC.

Turning to this clone: The junction departs from the called germline gene at one end, perhaps through a read error. The J gene is TRBJ2-7, the V gene TRBV6-4; D is unclear. From germline, CDR1 is MRHNA and CDR2 SNTAGT. The CDR3 consists of 11 residues. The DNA of the CDR3 is TGTGCCAGCAGTGACTCCAACGAGCAGTACTTC. This translates into CASSDSNEQYF.

The rearrangement joins TRBV4-3 to TRBJ2-2, with 10 bases lining up with TRBD1. Germline V gene lookup returns CDR1 LGHNA and CDR2 YSLEER. V shed 1 base and J 1 base; nucleotides not matched to a gene: 9. This CDR3 contains 19 residues. CDR3 sequence reads: CASSQGSRDRGLNTGELFF. For the CDR3, the DNA is TGCGCCAGCAGCCAAGGGTCCCGGGACAGGGGACTGAACACCGGGGAGCTGTTTTTT.

The V call is TRBV30, the J call TRBJ2-5; the D gene is possibly TRBD1 (5 bases). This CDR3 region has 16 residues. Trimming shortened V by 8 bases and J by 2 bases, and 24 bases separated the two germline ends. The V gene's germline CDR1 is GTSNPN and CDR2 SVGIG (reference sequence). The chain's CDR3 is CAGLHRQTLLQETQYF. The CDR3 nucleotides read TGTGCCGGTTTACATCGACAGACCCTATTACAAGAGACCCAGTACTTC.

The chain joins TRBV28 to TRBJ2-5; D unresolved. CDR1 and CDR2 (germline): MDHEN, SYDVKM. Trimming took off 5 bases at V and 5 bases at J, with 12 bases between the two ends. The CDR3 consists of 13 residues. CDR3 coding DNA: TGTGCCAGCAGTCCCCCAGAGAGGGAGACCCAGTACTTC. Translation gives CASSPPERETQYF.

J is TRBJ1-1 and V is TRBV19, with 8 bases matching TRBD1. The V gene end was trimmed by 9 bases and the J gene end by 3 bases; junction bases not matched to a gene: 9. CDR3 length: 14 residues. Germline assignment: CDR1 LNHDA and CDR2 SQIVND (reference sequence). The CDR3 region is CASGPTGGYTEAFF. In DNA, the CDR3 is TGTGCCAGCGGACCTACAGGGGGGTACACTGAAGCTTTCTTT.

This clone was detected a few times. This chain connects TRBV7-6 to TRBJ2-2; D gene ambiguous. V lost 11 bases, J lost 3 bases, and 7 bases lay in between. CDR3 length: 11 amino acids. Per germline, CDR1 SGHVS and CDR2 FNYEAQ. The chain's CDR3 is CASGYTGELFF. CDR3 coding DNA: TGTGCCTCCGGGTACACCGGGGAGCTGTTTTTT.

Turning to this clone: The germline gene is not matched at one end of the junction; a read error may be the cause. The chain carries TRBV7-2 and TRBJ1-5, with 8 positions matching TRBD1. Germline V CDR1 and CDR2: SGHTA, FQGNSA. This CDR3 comprises 17 residues. In DNA, the CDR3 is TGTGCCAGCAGCCTGGGGGGGACAGGTTATAGCAATCAGTCCCAGCATTTT. It specifies CASSLGGTGYSNQSQHF. Filled out from reference TRBV7-2 and TRBJ1-5, the complete variable domain reads GAGVSQSPSNKVTEKGKDVELRCDPISGHTALYWYRQSLGQGLEFLIYFQGNSAPDKSGLPSDRFSAERTGGSVSTLTIQRTQQEDSAVYLCASSLGGTGYSNQSQHFGDGTRLSIL.

The rearrangement links TRBV2 to TRBJ2-3, with 9 bases lining up with TRBD2. The V gene end was trimmed by 4 bases and the J gene end by 1 base; junction bases not matched to a gene: 6. Germline-derived CDR1 and CDR2 are SNHLY and FYNNEI. The CDR3 covers 16 residues. CDR3 sequence reads: CASSVAGVPGTDTQYF. In DNA, the CDR3 is TGTGCCAGCAGTGTAGCGGGAGTTCCTGGCACAGATACGCAGTATTTT. Looking up the rest from reference TRBV2 and TRBJ2-3 gives the full variable domain: EPEVTQTPSHQVTQMGQEVILRCVPISNHLYFYWYRQILGQKVEFLVSFYNNEISEKSEIFDDQFSVERPDGSNFTLKIRSTKLEDSAMYFCASSVAGVPGTDTQYFGPGTRLTVL.

The chain uses TRBV6-1 and TRBJ1-2; 7 positions agree with TRBD1. The length of the CDR3 is 15 residues. The V gene end was trimmed by 3 bases and the J gene end by 0 bases; junction bases not matched to a gene: 4. The germline V gene has CDR1 MNHNS and CDR2 SASEGT. The CDR3 DNA sequence: TGTGCCAGCAGTGACACAGGGGCCGCTAACTATGGCTACACCTTC. Translation: CASSDTGAANYGYTF.

This sequence joins TRBV7-9 and TRBJ1-4, with a weak D call TRBD1 (5 bases). V gave up 5 bases and J gave up 7 bases, with 26 bases separating them. This CDR3 has 18 amino acids. Germline CDR1 and CDR2: SEHNR and FQNEAQ (reference sequence). The CDR3 loop is CASSPQTARPPNGEKLFF. CDR3 in DNA: TGTGCCAGCAGCCCTCAGACAGCCCGACCCCCAAACGGTGAAAAACTGTTTTTT.

This chain links TRBV5-4 with TRBJ2-5, with D maybe TRBD2 (5 bases). The V end lost 4 bases, the J end lost 2 bases, and 12 bases lay between the germline ends. The CDR3 consists of 14 residues. Germline values: CDR1 SGHNT, CDR2 YYREEE (reference sequence). The CDR3 is CASSQREHQETQYF. As DNA, the CDR3 is TGTGCCAGCAGCCAGAGGGAGCATCAAGAGACCCAGTACTTC.